This T cell receptor (beta chain) originates from a study of blood T cell repertoires in COVID-19. CDR1 is MNHNS, CDR2 SASEGT, per germline. The length of the CDR3 is 13 residues. Trimming shortened V by 2 bases and J by 6 bases, and 8 bases separated the two germline ends. In the original workflow: Scientists estimated how many nucleated cells there were by amplifying reference gene primers. Sequenced by immunoSEQ multiplex PCR; TCRdb stores in-frame clones only, minus some. Clone size and the V and J calls come from that table; the DNA yielded D and trimming. The data show about 120,000 clones, about four fifths seen once.

The gene calls are TRBV6-1 and TRBJ1-5, with no clear D. Material for sequencing was peripheral blood. The source is an elderly woman with acute or convalescent COVID-19. Written as DNA, the CDR3 is TGTGCCAGCAGTGAAACCTCTATTCAGCCCCAGCATTTT. Translated: CASSETSIQPQHF.